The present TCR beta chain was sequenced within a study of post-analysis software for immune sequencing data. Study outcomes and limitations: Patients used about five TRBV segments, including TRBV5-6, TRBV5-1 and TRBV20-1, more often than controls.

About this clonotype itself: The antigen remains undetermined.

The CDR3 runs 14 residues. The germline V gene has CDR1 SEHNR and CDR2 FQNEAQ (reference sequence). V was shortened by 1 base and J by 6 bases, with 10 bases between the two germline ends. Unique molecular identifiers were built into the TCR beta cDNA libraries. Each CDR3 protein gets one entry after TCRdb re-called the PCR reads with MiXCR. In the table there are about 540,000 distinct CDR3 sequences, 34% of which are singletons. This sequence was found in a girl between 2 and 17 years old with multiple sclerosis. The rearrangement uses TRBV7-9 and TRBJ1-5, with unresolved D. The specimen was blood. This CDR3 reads CASSLDGGRQPQHF. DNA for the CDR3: TGTGCCAGCAGCTTAGACGGCGGGCGTCAGCCCCAGCATTTT.